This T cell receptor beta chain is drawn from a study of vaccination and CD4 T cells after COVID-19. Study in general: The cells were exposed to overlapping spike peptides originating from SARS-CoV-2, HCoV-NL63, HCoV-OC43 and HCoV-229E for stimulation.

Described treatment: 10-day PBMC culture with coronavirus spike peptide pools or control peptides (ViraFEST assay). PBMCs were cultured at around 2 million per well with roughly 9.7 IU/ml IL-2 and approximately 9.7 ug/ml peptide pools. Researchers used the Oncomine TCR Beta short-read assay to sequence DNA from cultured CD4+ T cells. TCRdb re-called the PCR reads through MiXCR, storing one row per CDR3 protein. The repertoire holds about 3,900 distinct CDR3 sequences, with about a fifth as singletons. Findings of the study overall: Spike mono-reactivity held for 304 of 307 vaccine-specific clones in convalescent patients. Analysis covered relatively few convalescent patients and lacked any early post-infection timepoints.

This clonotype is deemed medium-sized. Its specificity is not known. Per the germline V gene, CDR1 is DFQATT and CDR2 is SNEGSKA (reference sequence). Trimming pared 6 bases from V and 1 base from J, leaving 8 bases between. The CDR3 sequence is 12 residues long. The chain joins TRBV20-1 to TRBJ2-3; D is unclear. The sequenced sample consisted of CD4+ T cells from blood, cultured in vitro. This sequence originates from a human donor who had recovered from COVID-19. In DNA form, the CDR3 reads TGCAGTGCCCCCCCCGGCACAGATACGCAGTATTTT. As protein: CSAPPGTDTQYF.